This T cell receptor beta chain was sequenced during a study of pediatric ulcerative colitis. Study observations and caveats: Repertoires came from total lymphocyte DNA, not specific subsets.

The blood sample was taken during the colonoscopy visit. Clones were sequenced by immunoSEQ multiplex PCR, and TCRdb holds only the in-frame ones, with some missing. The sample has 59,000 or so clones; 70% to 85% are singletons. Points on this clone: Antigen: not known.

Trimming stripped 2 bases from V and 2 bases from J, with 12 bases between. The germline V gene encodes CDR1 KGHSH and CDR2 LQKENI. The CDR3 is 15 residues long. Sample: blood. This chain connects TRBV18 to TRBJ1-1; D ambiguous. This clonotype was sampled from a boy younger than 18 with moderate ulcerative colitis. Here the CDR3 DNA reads TGTGCCAGCTCACCATTAAGGCGAGAAAACACTGAAGCTTTCTTT. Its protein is CASSPLRRENTEAFF.